Each of the 28 T cell receptor beta chains below was sequenced from the same sample in a study of PD-L1 blockade in urothelial cancer. Time point given: peripheral blood 6 weeks after treatment start. Data came from immunoSEQ multiplex PCR; TCRdb stores just in-frame clones and leaves some out. This sample has over 100,000 clones; around 93% occur once, and the top ten carry around 3.7%. The sequenced sample was PBMCs, obtained around atezolizumab (anti-PD-L1) treatment. These receptors came from a man aged 60-69 years with urothelial cancer.

CDR3 bases: TGTGCCAGCAGCCCACCGCAGGGGGGATACGAAAAACTGTTTTTT. Amino acid sequence: CASSPPQGGYEKLFF. J is TRBJ1-4 and V is TRBV6-1, with 7 bases identical to TRBD1. The CDR3 length is 15 residues. Looked up from germline, CDR1 is MNHNS and CDR2 is SASEGT. The J segment lost 8 bases and the V segment lost 6 bases, leaving 12 bases of the junction unmatched.

The V call is TRBV19, the J call TRBJ1-3; 9 bases fit TRBD1. Germline V CDR1 and CDR2: LNHDA, SQIVND (reference sequence). Unmatched junction bases numbered 8, after V lost 7 bases and J lost 4 bases. The CDR3 runs to 15 residues. The CDR3 nucleotides read TGTGCCAGTACGAAGAACAGGGGGCAAGGAAACACCATATATTTT. This encodes CASTKNRGQGNTIYF.

The chain joins TRBV13 to TRBJ2-5; D is unclear. The CDR3 consists of 12 residues. CDR1 is PRHDT and CDR2 is FYEKMQ in the germline V gene (reference sequence). V dropped 5 bases and J dropped 6 bases, with 10 bases sitting between them. CDR3 protein: CASSPRGQTQYF. In DNA, the CDR3 is TGTGCCAGCAGCCCCCGTGGGCAGACCCAGTACTTC. Filled out from reference TRBV13 and TRBJ2-5, the complete variable domain reads AAGVIQSPRHLIKEKRETATLKCYPIPRHDTVYWYQQGPGQDPQFLISFYEKMQSDKGSIPDRFSAQQFSDYHSELNMSSLELGDSALYFCASSPRGQTQYFGPGTRLLVL.

The rearrangement joins TRBV5-8 to TRBJ2-1; D might be TRBD1 (5 bases). This CDR3 is 12 amino acids long. Trimming shortened V by 1 base and J by 8 bases, and 7 bases separated the two germline ends. Germline CDR1 is SGHTS and CDR2 is YDEGEE. The CDR3: CASSLQGYEQFF. The CDR3 bases are TGTGCCAGCAGCTTGCAGGGCTATGAGCAGTTCTTC.

This clone was seen only once. The V call is TRBV6-4, the J call TRBJ2-3; D ambiguous. Trimming left V 3 bases short and J 5 bases short, with 9 bases between. The CDR3 totals 13 residues. Germline V gene lookup returns CDR1 MRHNA and CDR2 SNTAGT. CDR3 loop: CASSEDMRDTQYF. CDR3 sequence (DNA): TGTGCCAGCAGTGAAGATATGCGAGATACGCAGTATTTT.

The genes are TRBV9 and TRBJ2-1, with D maybe TRBD1 (6 bases). This CDR3 has 18 residues. The V end lost 5 bases, the J end lost 1 base, and 22 bases lay between the germline ends. In germline, CDR1 is SGDLS, CDR2 YYNGEE. The CDR3 protein is CASSEGQGLASSYNEQFF. In DNA, the CDR3 is TGTGCCAGCAGTGAAGGGCAGGGGCTAGCTTCATCCTACAATGAGCAGTTCTTC.

This chain joins TRBV6-1 and TRBJ2-2, with D maybe TRBD2 (5 bases). The V end was cut by 4 bases, the J end by 4 bases, with 16 bases between. Germline assignment: CDR1 MNHNS and CDR2 SASEGT. The CDR3 consists of 16 residues. The CDR3 protein is CASSASVGGGTGELFF. DNA for the CDR3: TGTGCCAGCAGTGCCTCGGTCGGAGGTGGCACCGGGGAGCTGTTTTTT.

V gene TRBV7-9 combines with J gene TRBJ2-1, with TRBD2 as a possible D gene (5 bases). CDR1 is SEHNR and CDR2 is FQNEAQ in the germline V gene (reference sequence). V lost 5 bases and J lost 6, with 8 bases in between. The CDR3 length is 12 residues. The CDR3 is CASSRTGNEQFF. CDR3 DNA sequence: TGTGCCAGCAGCCGGACTGGCAATGAGCAGTTCTTC.

This chain links TRBV7-9 with TRBJ2-1; 7 nucleotides line up with TRBD1. This CDR3 is built from 15 residues. Trimming at V came to 5 bases and at J to 2 bases, leaving 6 bases not matched to a gene. The V gene's germline CDR1 is SEHNR and CDR2 FQNEAQ (reference sequence). Here the CDR3 DNA reads TGTGCCAGCAGCGCCGGGACAGTGCCCTACAATGAGCAGTTCTTC. This gives the protein CASSAGTVPYNEQFF. Using reference TRBV7-9 and TRBJ2-1 for the parts outside the CDR3, the full variable domain is DTGVSQNPRHKITKRGQNVTFRCDPISEHNRLYWYRQTLGQGPEFLTYFQNEAQLEKSRLLSDRFSAERPKGSFSTLEIQRTEQGDSAMYLCASSAGTVPYNEQFFGPGTRLTVL.

With regard to this clone: The identical CDR3 is also encoded by other nucleotide sequences in the sample. The J gene is TRBJ1-2, the V gene TRBV2, with unresolved D. Looked up from germline, CDR1 is SNHLY and CDR2 is FYNNEI. V gave up 0 bases and J gave up 2 bases, with 7 bases separating them. The CDR3 has 14 residues. CDR3 sequence (DNA): TGTGCCAGCAGTGAAGCAACGGGAAACTATGGCTACACCTTC. This gives the protein CASSEATGNYGYTF.

This rearrangement joins TRBV29-1 to TRBJ1-2; weak D call: TRBD1 (5 bases). The germline V and J ends were trimmed by 5 bases and 10 bases, with 20 bases remaining between them. The germline V gene has CDR1 SQVTM and CDR2 ANQGSEA. The CDR3 has 13 residues. The CDR3 DNA sequence: TGCAGCGTTACTGTCCCGGGGGAAAAAGTCTACACCTTC. Translating it yields CSVTVPGEKVYTF.

V and J are TRBV29-1 and TRBJ2-3; TRBD1 matches 8 bases. In germline, CDR1 is SQVTM, CDR2 ANQGSEA. This CDR3 is 15 amino acids long. V lost 7 bases and J lost 2; bases outside the gene matches: 11. The CDR3 DNA sequence: TGCAGCGCTGCTAGACAGGGGTCAAACACAGATACGCAGTATTTT. Encoded protein: CSAARQGSNTDTQYF.

CDR3 coding DNA: TGCGCCAGCAGCTATACTAGCGGGCAGAGTGGCTACGAGCAGTACTTC. Translating it yields CASSYTSGQSGYEQYF. This chain uses TRBV5-1 with TRBJ2-7; TRBD2 matches at 9 bases. The CDR3 spans 16 residues. Germline CDR1 and CDR2: SGHRS and YFSETQ. The V gene end was trimmed by 3 bases and the J gene end by 3 bases; junction bases not matched to a gene: 10.

V is TRBV4-3 and J is TRBJ2-3; D is undetermined. This CDR3 is built from 17 residues. Germline CDR1 LGHNA, CDR2 YSLEER. The V gene lost 0 bases and the J gene lost 0 bases, with 13 bases spanning the gap. CDR3 protein: CASSQDFRRVSTDTQYF. DNA of the CDR3: TGCGCCAGCAGCCAAGATTTTCGACGGGTTAGCACAGATACGCAGTATTTT.

The chain carries TRBV19 and TRBJ1-2; D perhaps matches TRBD1 (6 bases). V was pared by 8 bases and J by 7 bases, with 23 bases between. The V gene's germline CDR1 is LNHDA and CDR2 SQIVND (reference sequence). The CDR3 length is 15 residues. Here the CDR3 reads CASGLTGTFNFGYTF. DNA for the CDR3: TGTGCCAGTGGGTTAACCGGGACATTCAATTTTGGCTACACCTTC.

The chain is built from TRBV7-2 and TRBJ1-2; D is unresolved. V gave up 2 bases and J gave up 0 bases, with 13 bases separating them. CDR3 size: 16 residues. Germline CDR1 reads SGHTA; CDR2 reads FQGNSA. This CDR3 reads CASSLSVNSPNYGYTF. CDR3 in DNA: TGTGCCAGCAGCTTATCGGTAAACAGCCCTAACTATGGCTACACCTTC.

This chain links TRBV5-4 with TRBJ2-3; D perhaps matches TRBD2 (6 bases). Germline loops: CDR1 SGHNT, CDR2 YYREEE (reference sequence). CDR3 length: 15 amino acids. V was shortened by 4 bases and J by 4 bases, with 16 bases between the two germline ends. Here the CDR3 DNA reads TGTGCCAGCAGCCCCGTAGCGGCAGAGGCAGATACGCAGTATTTT. It codes for CASSPVAAEADTQYF.

The chain combines TRBV30 with TRBJ2-3; 9 positions match TRBD2. The CDR3 sequence is 15 residues long. Germline trimming cut 4 bases from V and 0 bases from J; bases unmatched to any gene: 5. Germline CDR1 GTSNPN, CDR2 SVGIG (reference sequence). Here the CDR3 DNA reads TGTGCCTGGACTCATAGCGGGGGTAGCACAGATACGCAGTATTTT. This gives the protein CAWTHSGGSTDTQYF.

The chain joins TRBV5-4 to TRBJ2-5; 12 bases map to TRBD2. The CDR3 runs 16 residues. The germline V gene encodes CDR1 SGHNT and CDR2 YYREEE (reference sequence). V lost 3 bases, J lost 5 bases, and 8 bases stayed unmatched. CDR3 in amino acids: CASSSGTSGGRETQYF. CDR3 nucleotides: TGTGCCAGCAGCTCCGGCACTAGCGGGGGGAGGGAGACCCAGTACTTC.

This chain joins TRBV7-9 and TRBJ2-1; 7 nucleotides agree with TRBD1. The CDR3 spans 16 residues. With 5 bases clipped from V and 0 bases from J, the junction kept 7 bases outside the gene matches. Germline CDR1 reads SEHNR; CDR2 reads FQNEAQ (reference sequence). This chain's CDR3 is CASSVQGPPSYNEQFF. The CDR3 DNA is TGTGCCAGCAGCGTACAGGGGCCCCCCTCCTACAATGAGCAGTTCTTC.

V gene TRBV27 combines with J gene TRBJ1-4; 9 positions agree with TRBD1. Germline lookup yields CDR1 MNHEY and CDR2 SMNVEV (reference sequence). CDR3 length: 13 amino acids. The J segment lost 8 bases and the V segment lost 5 bases, leaving 3 bases of the junction unmatched. CDR3 bases: TGTGCCAGCAGTGGACAGGGGTGGGAAAAACTGTTTTTT. Residues: CASSGQGWEKLFF.

The rearrangement links TRBV5-4 to TRBJ1-3, with 9 bases that match TRBD1. Unmatched junction bases numbered 7, after V lost 9 bases and J lost 0 bases. The CDR3 is 15 residues long. Germline assignment: CDR1 SGHNT and CDR2 YYREEE (reference sequence). CDR3 DNA sequence: TGTGCCACCGGGGGACAGGGAGGCTCTGGAAACACCATATATTTT. Amino acids: CATGGQGGSGNTIYF.

This clone was observed once. At one end the junction does not follow the germline gene, possibly because of a read error. The J gene is TRBJ2-1, the V gene TRBV28; 7 bases fit TRBD2. This CDR3 is built from 12 residues. Germline V gene lookup returns CDR1 MDHEN and CDR2 SYDVKM. The CDR3 protein is CASSLSTGRGVF. DNA for the CDR3: TGTGCCAGCAGTTTATCGACGGGCCGGGGGGTCTTC.

This clone was observed once. The gene calls are TRBV5-1 and TRBJ2-3; TRBD1 aligns across 7 bases. V was pared by 0 bases and J by 3 bases, with 1 base of the junction left unmatched. Germline V gene sequence: CDR1 SGHRS, CDR2 YFSETQ. This CDR3 comprises 14 residues. In DNA, the CDR3 is TGCGCCAGCAGCTTGGACAGGGGTACAGATACGCAGTATTTT. It specifies CASSLDRGTDTQYF.

The chain employs TRBV5-8 and TRBJ2-7; possibly TRBD1 for D (5 bases). Between the trimmed V and J ends, which lost 4 bases and 5 bases, there was a span of 25 bases. In germline, CDR1 is SGHTS, CDR2 YDEGEE. The CDR3 consists of 17 residues. In nucleotides, the CDR3 is TGTGCCAGCAGCCTTACCCAGACAGTAATCCTTGGTGACGAGCAGTACTTC. Protein product: CASSLTQTVILGDEQYF.

The chain recombines TRBV19 with TRBJ2-7; 9 positions agree with TRBD1. Losses at the gene ends were 5 bases for V and 2 bases for J; bases not matched to a gene: 4. Germline CDR1 and CDR2: LNHDA and SQIVND (reference sequence). This CDR3 is 14 amino acids long. The CDR3 DNA is TGTGCCAGTAGTTCGGGACAGGGAGCCTACGAGCAGTACTTC. Encoded protein: CASSSGQGAYEQYF.

The CDR3 protein is CASNGLPGGSYEQYF. The CDR3, as DNA: TGTGCCAGCAATGGTCTACCCGGAGGGTCCTACGAGCAGTACTTC. The chain recombines TRBV6-1 with TRBJ2-7; perhaps TRBD2 as D (6 bases). Trimming took 7 bases from V and 1 from J, leaving 17 bases between them. Germline V gene sequence: CDR1 MNHNS, CDR2 SASEGT. CDR3 length: 15 residues.

The chain combines TRBV9 with TRBJ1-2; D perhaps matches TRBD1 (5 bases). The CDR3 covers 11 residues. CDR1 SGDLS and CDR2 YYNGEE come from the germline V gene. The ends were cut back, 0 bases at V and 10 bases at J, with 7 bases in the middle. CDR3 nucleotide sequence: TGTGCCAGCAGCGTAGGACAGATCTACACCTTC. Its translation is CASSVGQIYTF.